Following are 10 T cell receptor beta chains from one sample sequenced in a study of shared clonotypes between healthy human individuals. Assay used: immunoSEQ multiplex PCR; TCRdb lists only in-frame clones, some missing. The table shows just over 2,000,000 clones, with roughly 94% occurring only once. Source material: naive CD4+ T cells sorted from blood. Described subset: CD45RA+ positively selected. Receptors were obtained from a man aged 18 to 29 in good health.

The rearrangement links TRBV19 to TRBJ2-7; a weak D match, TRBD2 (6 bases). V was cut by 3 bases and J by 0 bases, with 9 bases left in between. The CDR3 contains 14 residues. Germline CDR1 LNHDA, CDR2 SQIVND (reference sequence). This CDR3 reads CASSIGGVSYEQYF. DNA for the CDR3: TGTGCCAGTAGTATCGGCGGGGTCTCCTACGAGCAGTACTTC. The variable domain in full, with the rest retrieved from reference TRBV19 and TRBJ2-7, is DGGITQSPKYLFRKEGQNVTLSCEQNLNHDAMYWYRQDPGQGLRLIYYSQIVNDFQKGDIAEGYSVSREKKESFPLTVTSAQKNPTAFYLCASSIGGVSYEQYFGPGTRLTVT.

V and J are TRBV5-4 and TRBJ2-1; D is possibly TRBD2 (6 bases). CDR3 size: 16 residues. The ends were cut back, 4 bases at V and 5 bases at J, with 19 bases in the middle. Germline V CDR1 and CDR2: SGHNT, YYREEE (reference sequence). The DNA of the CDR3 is TGTGCCAGCAGCCCCGGACTAAACCCTCCCGACAATGAGCAGTTCTTC. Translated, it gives CASSPGLNPPDNEQFF.

CDR3 DNA: TGTGCCAGCAGCTTAGCGGTTGTGACAGGGGGCGCCCAGTACTTC. It encodes CASSLAVVTGGAQYF. The gene calls are TRBV7-6 and TRBJ2-5; 10 nucleotides agree with TRBD1. The germline V gene has CDR1 SGHVS and CDR2 FNYEAQ. V trimming: 0 bases; J trimming: 9 bases; junction bases outside the gene matches: 7. The CDR3 is 15 amino acids.

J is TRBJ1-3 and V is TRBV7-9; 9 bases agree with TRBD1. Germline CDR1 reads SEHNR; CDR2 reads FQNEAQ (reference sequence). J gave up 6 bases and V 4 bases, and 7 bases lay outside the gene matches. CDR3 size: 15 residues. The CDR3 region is CASSSLDRGENTIYF. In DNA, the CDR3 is TGTGCCAGCAGCTCCCTCGACAGGGGGGAAAACACCATATATTTT.

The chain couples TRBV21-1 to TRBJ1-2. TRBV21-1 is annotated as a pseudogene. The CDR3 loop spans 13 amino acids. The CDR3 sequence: CASSPPPGRGSTF. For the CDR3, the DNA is TGTGCCAGCAGCCCCCCCCCGGGGAGGGGAAGCACCTTC.

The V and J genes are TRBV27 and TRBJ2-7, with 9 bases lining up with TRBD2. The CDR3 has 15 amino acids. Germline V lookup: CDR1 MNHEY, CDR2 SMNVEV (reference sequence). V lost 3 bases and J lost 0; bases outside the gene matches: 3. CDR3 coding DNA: TGTGCCAGCAGTTTCAGCGGGAGGAGCTCCTACGAGCAGTACTTC. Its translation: CASSFSGRSSYEQYF.

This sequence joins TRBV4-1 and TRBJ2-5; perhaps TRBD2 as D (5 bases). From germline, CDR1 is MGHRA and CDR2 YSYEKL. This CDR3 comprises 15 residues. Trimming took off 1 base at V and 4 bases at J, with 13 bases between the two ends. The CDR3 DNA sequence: TGCGCCAGCAGCCAAGCAGAGGGAGTTAGAGAGACCCAGTACTTC. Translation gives CASSQAEGVRETQYF.

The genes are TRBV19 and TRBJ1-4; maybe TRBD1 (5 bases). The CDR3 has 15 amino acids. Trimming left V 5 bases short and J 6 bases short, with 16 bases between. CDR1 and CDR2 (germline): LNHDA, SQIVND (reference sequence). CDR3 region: CASSLGGVWDEKLFF. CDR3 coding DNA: TGTGCCAGTAGTCTCGGAGGGGTATGGGATGAAAAACTGTTTTTT.

CDR3 nucleotides: TGTGCCAGTGGAAACTGGGCGGGAGACGGCACAGATACGCAGTATTTT. Its protein is CASGNWAGDGTDTQYF. The V and J genes are TRBV19 and TRBJ2-3; 7 positions match TRBD2. Germline CDR1 and CDR2: LNHDA and SQIVND (reference sequence). This CDR3 spans 16 amino acids. V was pared by 8 bases and J by 1 base, with 12 bases of the junction left unmatched.

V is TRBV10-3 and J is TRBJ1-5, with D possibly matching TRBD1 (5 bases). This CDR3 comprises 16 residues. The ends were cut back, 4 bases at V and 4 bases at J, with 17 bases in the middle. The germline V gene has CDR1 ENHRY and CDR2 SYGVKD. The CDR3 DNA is TGTGCCATCAGTGCAGTGCGGGGGAGGGATAATCAGCCCCAGCATTTT. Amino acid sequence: CAISAVRGRDNQPQHF.